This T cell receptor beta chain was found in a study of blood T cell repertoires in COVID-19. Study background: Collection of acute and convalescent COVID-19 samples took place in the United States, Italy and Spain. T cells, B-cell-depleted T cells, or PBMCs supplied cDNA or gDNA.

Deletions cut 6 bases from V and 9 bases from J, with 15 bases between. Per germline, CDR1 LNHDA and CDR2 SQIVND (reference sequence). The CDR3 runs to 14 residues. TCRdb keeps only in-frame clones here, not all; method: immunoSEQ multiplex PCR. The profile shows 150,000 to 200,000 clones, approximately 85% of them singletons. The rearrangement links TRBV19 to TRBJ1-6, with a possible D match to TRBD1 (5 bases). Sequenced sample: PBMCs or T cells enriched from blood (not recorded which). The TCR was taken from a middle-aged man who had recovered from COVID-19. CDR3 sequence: CASSSQGNGSPLHF. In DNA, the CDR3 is TGTGCCAGTAGCTCCCAGGGTAACGGTTCACCCCTCCACTTT. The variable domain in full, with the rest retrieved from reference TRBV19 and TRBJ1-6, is DGGITQSPKYLFRKEGQNVTLSCEQNLNHDAMYWYRQDPGQGLRLIYYSQIVNDFQKGDIAEGYSVSREKKESFPLTVTSAQKNPTAFYLCASSSQGNGSPLHFGNGTRLTVT.